These T cell receptor beta chains were read from a single sample in a study of CXCR3 chemokines and chemotherapy response in bladder cancer. One entry per CDR3 protein, called by TCRdb with MiXCR from the PCR reads. The sample includes a few thousand distinct CDR3 sequences, approximately 16% of them seen just once. This sample was taken from a patient whose treatment included neoadjuvant chemotherapy. These receptors were obtained from a human donor with bladder cancer that did not respond to neoadjuvant chemotherapy. CDR3s include the opening cysteine and the closing phenylalanine or tryptophan. The D gene is left open where the match is weak. Size is omitted from some rows. Given values are once, few, many or a class for expanded clones.

clone_size	v_call	d_call	j_call	cdr3_aa	cdr3_nt
many	TRBV12-3/TRBV12-4	NA	TRBJ1-6	CASSLDSSSYNSPLHF	TGTGCCAGCAGTTTGGATAGTAGCTCCTATAATTCACCCCTCCACTTT
many	TRBV12-3/TRBV12-4	NA	TRBJ1-1	CASSGGENTEAFF	TGTGCCAGCAGTGGGGGAGAGAACACTGAAGCTTTCTTT
many	TRBV20-1	NA	TRBJ1-2	CSARNLDRNGGYTF	TGCAGTGCTAGGAACCTCGACAGGAACGGTGGCTACACCTTC
medium-sized	TRBV7-9	TRBD1	TRBJ2-3	CASSLVRGQGTDTQYF	TGTGCCAGCAGCTTAGTTAGAGGACAGGGAACAGATACGCAGTATTTT
many	TRBV19	NA	TRBJ1-1	CASTGRRGGMANTEAFF	TGTGCCAGTACGGGACGCAGGGGAGGGATGGCGAACACTGAAGCTTTCTTT
medium-sized	TRBV7-9	NA	TRBJ1-5	CASSLGGWGLDQPQHF	TGTGCCAGCAGCTTAGGGGGTTGGGGGTTGGATCAGCCCCAGCATTTT
NA	TRBV20-1	TRBD2	TRBJ2-5	CSPRGTSGARSQETQYF	TGCAGTCCTAGAGGGACTAGCGGGGCCCGATCACAAGAGACCCAGTACTTC
medium-sized	TRBV6-1	NA	TRBJ1-5	CASYDGIEAAQHF	TGTGCCAGCTACGACGGTATAGAGGCAGCCCAGCATTTT
NA	TRBV5-5	NA	TRBJ2-7	CASSWAPGDAGNEQYF	TGTGCCAGCAGCTGGGCCCCCGGGGACGCGGGGAACGAGCAGTACTTC
NA	TRBV11-2	NA	TRBJ2-1	CASSSLKYNEQFF	TGTGCCAGCAGCTCCCTGAAATACAATGAGCAGTTCTTC
NA	TRBV11-2	NA	TRBJ2-4	CASSLDASILAKNIQYF	TGTGCCAGCAGCTTAGACGCCTCAATTCTAGCCAAAAACATTCAGTACTTC
large	TRBV19	NA	TRBJ2-1	CASSMSDSYNEQFF	TGTGCCAGTAGTATGTCAGACTCCTACAATGAGCAGTTCTTC
many	TRBV7-9	TRBD1	TRBJ1-5	CASSHRDRIQPQHF	TGTGCCAGCAGCCATAGGGACAGGATCCAGCCCCAGCATTTT
few	TRBV20-1	TRBD2	TRBJ2-1	CSAQTGGGGVNEQFF	TGCAGTGCGCAGACGGGCGGCGGGGGGGTGAATGAGCAGTTCTTC
large	TRBV7-2	NA	TRBJ2-5	CASSLTQGRETQYF	TGTGCCAGCAGCTTAACTCAGGGGCGGGAGACCCAGTACTTC
large	TRBV6-1	NA	TRBJ2-3	CASSDVLAGNTQYF	TGTGCCAGCAGTGACGTCCTAGCCGGAAATACGCAGTATTTT
many	TRBV20-1	NA	TRBJ1-2	CSAGWEGFYGYTF	TGCAGTGCTGGCTGGGAGGGATTCTATGGCTACACCTTC
NA	TRBV7-9	NA	TRBJ1-2	CASSLVGRRYTF	TGTGCCAGCAGCTTAGTGGGGCGACGCTACACCTTC
NA	TRBV6-6	TRBD1	TRBJ1-2	CASSYSGTGTSFNYGYTF	TGTGCCAGCAGTTACTCTGGGACAGGGACCTCTTTTAACTATGGCTACACCTTC
medium-sized	TRBV30	NA	TRBJ2-3	CAWTPGAASTDTQYF	TGTGCCTGGACCCCCGGTGCGGCTAGCACAGATACGCAGTATTTT
large	TRBV27	NA	TRBJ2-3	CASSLRATTDTQYF	TGTGCCAGCAGTCTACGGGCCACCACAGATACGCAGTATTTT
many	TRBV2	TRBD1	TRBJ1-2	CASSLEDRGTSGYTF	TGTGCCAGCAGTTTAGAGGACAGGGGGACCTCTGGCTACACCTTC
many	TRBV7-3	TRBD2	TRBJ2-1	CASSARLAGGEQFF	TGTGCCAGCAGCGCCAGACTAGCGGGGGGAGAGCAGTTCTTC
medium-sized	TRBV7-2	TRBD1	TRBJ1-1	CASSQPRTGVNTEAFF	TGTGCCAGCAGCCAACCTCGGACAGGGGTTAACACTGAAGCTTTCTTT
NA	TRBV7-3	TRBD1	TRBJ2-5	CASSQQGLETQYF	TGTGCCAGCAGCCAACAGGGGCTGGAGACCCAGTACTTC
medium-sized	TRBV7-9	NA	TRBJ2-2	CASSLTGTLNTGELFF	TGTGCCAGCAGCTTGACCGGGACACTGAACACCGGGGAGCTGTTTTTT
many	TRBV28	TRBD1	TRBJ2-1	CASARGPVYNEQFF	TGTGCCAGCGCAAGGGGGCCGGTCTACAATGAGCAGTTCTTC